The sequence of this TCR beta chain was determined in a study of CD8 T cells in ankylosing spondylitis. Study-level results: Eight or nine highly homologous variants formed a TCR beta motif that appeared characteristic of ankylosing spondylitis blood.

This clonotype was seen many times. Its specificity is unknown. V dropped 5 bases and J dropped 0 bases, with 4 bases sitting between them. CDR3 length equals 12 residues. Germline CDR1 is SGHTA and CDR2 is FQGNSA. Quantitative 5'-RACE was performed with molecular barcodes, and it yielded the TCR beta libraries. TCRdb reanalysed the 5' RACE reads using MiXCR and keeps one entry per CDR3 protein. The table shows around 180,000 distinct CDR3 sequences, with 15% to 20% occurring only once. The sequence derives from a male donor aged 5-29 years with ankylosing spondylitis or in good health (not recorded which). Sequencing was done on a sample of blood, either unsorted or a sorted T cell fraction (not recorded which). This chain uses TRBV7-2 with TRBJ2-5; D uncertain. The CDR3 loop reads CASSAHQETQYF. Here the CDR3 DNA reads TGTGCCAGCAGCGCCCACCAAGAGACCCAGTACTTC.